One sample yielded the 31 T cell receptor beta chains listed below, sequenced in a study of T cell changes during pregnancy in multiple sclerosis. Repertoires were generated with immunoSEQ multiplex PCR, while TCRdb's copy carries only in-frame clones and drops some. The sample carries approximately 18,000 clones, roughly four fifths recorded once. Sequences were derived from CD8+ T cells from peripheral blood mononuclear cells, sampled in the second trimester of pregnancy. Receptors originate from a female donor in good health, enrolled as a control in a pregnancy study.

V is TRBV20-1 and J is TRBJ1-5, with unresolved D. Trimming removed 3 bases from V and 6 bases from J, with 6 bases in between. The CDR3 contains 11 residues. CDR1 is DFQATT and CDR2 is SNEGSKA in the germline V gene (reference sequence). This CDR3 reads CSASRGQPQHF. In nucleotides, the CDR3 is TGCAGTGCTAGTCGAGGTCAGCCCCAGCATTTT.

The V gene is TRBV27, the J gene TRBJ2-1, with TRBD1 matching 9 bases. Germline CDR1 reads MNHEY; CDR2 reads SMNVEV (reference sequence). V gave up 7 bases and J gave up 1 base; unmatched junction bases: 5. CDR3 length equals 15 residues. CDR3 protein: CASKMTGGSYNEQFF. The DNA of the CDR3 is TGTGCCAGCAAGATGACAGGGGGGTCCTACAATGAGCAGTTCTTC.

J is TRBJ1-4 and V is TRBV7-2; 7 nucleotides match TRBD1. J gave up 7 bases and V 5 bases, and 10 bases lay outside the gene matches. Germline values: CDR1 SGHTA, CDR2 FQGNSA. CDR3 length equals 15 residues. The CDR3 bases are TGTGCCAGCAGCCTCCGACAGGGTCTTTCTGAAAAACTGTTTTTT. It yields the protein CASSLRQGLSEKLFF. The complete variable domain, with remaining parts taken from reference TRBV7-2 and TRBJ1-4, reads GAGVSQSPSNKVTEKGKDVELRCDPISGHTALYWYRQSLGQGLEFLIYFQGNSAPDKSGLPSDRFSAERTGGSVSTLTIQRTQQEDSAVYLCASSLRQGLSEKLFFGSGTQLSVL.

The chain couples TRBV7-9 to TRBJ2-7; 11 bases match TRBD1. The CDR3 covers 18 residues. Germline-derived CDR1 and CDR2 are SEHNR and FQNEAQ (reference sequence). V was clipped by 3 bases and J by 2 bases; unmatched bases: 12. CDR3 region: CASSFWTGGDWQAYEQYF. The CDR3 DNA is TGTGCCAGCAGCTTTTGGACAGGGGGCGACTGGCAAGCCTACGAGCAGTACTTC. Complete variable domain (other parts from reference TRBV7-9 and TRBJ2-7): DTGVSQNPRHKITKRGQNVTFRCDPISEHNRLYWYRQTLGQGPEFLTYFQNEAQLEKSRLLSDRFSAERPKGSFSTLEIQRTEQGDSAMYLCASSFWTGGDWQAYEQYFGPGTRLTVT.

The genes are TRBV4-3 and TRBJ1-5; TRBD1 is a possible D gene (5 bases). Germline V gives CDR1 LGHNA, CDR2 YSLEER. The CDR3 is 16 residues long. With 4 bases removed from V and 2 bases from J, the gap between germline ends came to 15 bases. The CDR3 here is CASSPGGREGNQPQHF. The CDR3 DNA is TGCGCCAGCAGCCCTGGGGGAAGGGAGGGCAATCAGCCCCAGCATTTT.

The chain couples TRBV6-5 to TRBJ1-3; D may be TRBD1 (5 bases). Trimming shortened V by 4 bases and J by 4 bases, and 17 bases separated the two germline ends. The CDR3 covers 16 residues. The germline V gene has CDR1 MNHEY and CDR2 SVGAGI. This CDR3 is CASSSPGSGRGNTIYF. Here the CDR3 DNA reads TGTGCCAGCAGTTCCCCCGGGTCAGGGCGAGGAAACACCATATATTTT.

J is TRBJ1-2 and V is TRBV9; D unclear. Germline-derived CDR1 and CDR2 are SGDLS and YYNGEE. The CDR3 extends over 13 amino acids. V was clipped by 4 bases and J by 1 base, with 8 bases between them. The CDR3 DNA reads as TGTGCCAGCAGCTCCGGGGTTAACTATGGCTACACCTTC. Amino acids: CASSSGVNYGYTF.

The chain joins TRBV6-5 to TRBJ2-7, with D tentatively TRBD1 (5 bases). Trimming removed 2 bases at V and 1 base at J, with 6 bases between. This CDR3 region has 13 residues. Germline values: CDR1 MNHEY, CDR2 SVGAGI. CDR3 residues: CASSYGASYEQYF. DNA of the CDR3: TGTGCCAGCAGTTACGGGGCATCCTACGAGCAGTACTTC.

The V and J genes are TRBV7-8 and TRBJ2-1; TRBD2 matches at 10 bases. V shed 4 bases and J 7 bases; nucleotides not matched to a gene: 13. This CDR3 is 17 amino acids long. Looked up from germline, CDR1 is SGHVS and CDR2 is FQNEAQ. CDR3 amino acids: CASSWGSGGTFGNEQFF. For the CDR3, the DNA is TGTGCCAGCAGCTGGGGTAGCGGGGGGACTTTTGGGAATGAGCAGTTCTTC.

The chain couples TRBV2 to TRBJ2-1, with TRBD2 matching over 12 bases. V shed 5 bases and J 4 bases; nucleotides not matched to a gene: 6. Germline V gene sequence: CDR1 SNHLY, CDR2 FYNNEI. This CDR3 is built from 16 residues. The CDR3 loop is CASSPALAGGYNEQFF. The DNA for the CDR3 is TGTGCCAGCAGTCCCGCGCTAGCGGGGGGGTACAATGAGCAGTTCTTC. The full variable domain, in which reference TRBV2 and TRBJ2-1 provide the parts outside the CDR3, is EPEVTQTPSHQVTQMGQEVILRCVPISNHLYFYWYRQILGQKVEFLVSFYNNEISEKSEIFDDQFSVERPDGSNFTLKIRSTKLEDSAMYFCASSPALAGGYNEQFFGPGTRLTVL.

The rearrangement links TRBV7-8 to TRBJ2-1; 7 positions match TRBD2. Germline lookup yields CDR1 SGHVS and CDR2 FQNEAQ. J lost 5 bases, V lost 3 bases, and 7 bases had no gene match. This CDR3 is 15 amino acids long. The DNA for the CDR3 is TGTGCCAGCAGCTTGGAGCGGGGACGAGACAATGAGCAGTTCTTC. The encoded protein is CASSLERGRDNEQFF.

This clone was seen once. This rearrangement joins TRBV11-2 to TRBJ2-1; 9 bases agree with TRBD1. The CDR3 consists of 14 residues. V lost 6 bases and J lost 8; bases outside the gene matches: 8. Per the germline V gene, CDR1 is SGHAT and CDR2 is FQNNGV. CDR3 nucleotide sequence: TGTGCCAGCAGAGAAACAGGGGGCGGGGATGAGCAGTTCTTC. It yields the protein CASRETGGGDEQFF.

The chain combines TRBV6-5 with TRBJ1-6; D possibly corresponds to TRBD1 (5 bases). The germline gives CDR1 MNHEY, CDR2 SVGAGI. The V and J ends lost 6 bases and 10 bases respectively, with 16 bases between them. The CDR3 has 14 amino acids. The CDR3 spells CASSPSGMGSPLHF. CDR3 in DNA: TGTGCCAGCAGCCCCTCAGGGATGGGCTCACCCCTCCACTTT.

This rearrangement joins TRBV6-6 to TRBJ1-2; 7 nucleotides align to TRBD1. This CDR3 contains 16 residues. CDR1 is MNHNY, CDR2 SVGAGI, per germline (reference sequence). J was trimmed by 4 bases and V by 6 bases; bases with no gene match: 14. The CDR3 DNA reads TGTGCCAGCAGAAGTGAGACGGGACAGAGATTCTATGGCTACACCTTC. This codes for CASRSETGQRFYGYTF.

This sequence joins TRBV4-3 and TRBJ2-3; no clear D gene. The CDR3 loop spans 14 amino acids. The germline V gene has CDR1 LGHNA and CDR2 YSLEER. Trimming removed 1 base at V and 4 bases at J, with 9 bases between. CDR3 in amino acids: CASSQGATSDTQYF. The DNA for the CDR3 is TGCGCCAGCAGCCAAGGGGCTACTTCAGATACGCAGTATTTT.

The chain joins TRBV7-9 to TRBJ2-3; TRBD2 might be the D (6 bases). CDR1 is SEHNR and CDR2 is FQNEAQ in the germline V gene (reference sequence). The CDR3 sequence is 13 residues long. V was pared by 5 bases and J by 2 bases, with 8 bases between. The CDR3 loop reads CASSPGATDTQYF. The CDR3 DNA reads as TGTGCCAGCAGCCCGGGAGCCACAGATACGCAGTATTTT. Combining the CDR3 with reference TRBV7-9 and TRBJ2-3 gives the whole variable domain DTGVSQNPRHKITKRGQNVTFRCDPISEHNRLYWYRQTLGQGPEFLTYFQNEAQLEKSRLLSDRFSAERPKGSFSTLEIQRTEQGDSAMYLCASSPGATDTQYFGPGTRLTVL.

CDR3 DNA sequence: TGTGCCAGCAGCTCGAGACCCGGGACTAGCGGGGGGACCCCTTCCTACGAGCAGTACTTC. This gives the protein CASSSRPGTSGGTPSYEQYF. J is TRBJ2-7 and V is TRBV5-4, with TRBD2 matching 15 bases. CDR3 length: 20 amino acids. Germline V gene lookup returns CDR1 SGHNT and CDR2 YYREEE (reference sequence). The V segment lost 3 bases and the J segment 1 base; nucleotides outside the gene matches: 14.

V usage is TRBV27 and J usage is TRBJ2-7; possibly TRBD1 for D (7 bases). This CDR3 is built from 14 residues. In germline, CDR1 is MNHEY, CDR2 SMNVEV (reference sequence). Trimming pared 6 bases from V and 3 bases from J, leaving 15 bases between. The CDR3 here is CASRTQGGGYEQYF. DNA for the CDR3: TGTGCCAGCAGAACCCAGGGGGGCGGCTACGAGCAGTACTTC.

This clone was seen only once. The chain is built from TRBV5-1 and TRBJ2-2; D gene ambiguous. The length of the CDR3 is 15 residues. The germline V gene encodes CDR1 SGHRS and CDR2 YFSETQ. Trimming removed 4 bases from V and 1 base from J, with 11 bases in between. CDR3 nucleotides: TGCGCCAGCAGCCTGCGACTGGAGAACACCGGGGAGCTGTTTTTT. Amino acids: CASSLRLENTGELFF.

CDR3 in amino acids: CASSYTGTGELFF. CDR3 nucleotide sequence: TGTGCCAGCAGTTACACGGGCACCGGGGAGCTGTTTTTT. The J gene is TRBJ2-2, the V gene TRBV6-5; D gene unclear. This CDR3 spans 13 amino acids. V lost 2 bases to trimming and J lost 4 bases, with 5 bases between them. In germline, CDR1 is MNHEY, CDR2 SVGAGI.

By sample fraction, this clone is medium-sized. V and J are TRBV5-8 and TRBJ2-7, with D possibly TRBD1 on 6 matching bases. Germline lookup yields CDR1 SGHTS and CDR2 YDEGEE. The CDR3 is 13 amino acids. V dropped 4 bases and J dropped 5 bases, with 13 bases sitting between them. The CDR3 sequence is CASSPRNRDEQYF. CDR3 in DNA: TGTGCCAGCAGCCCCCGGAACAGGGACGAGCAGTACTTC.

This chain joins TRBV9 and TRBJ1-2; D perhaps matches TRBD1 (5 bases). The germline gives CDR1 SGDLS, CDR2 YYNGEE. The CDR3 has 16 residues. Deletions cut 0 bases from V and 5 bases from J, with 17 bases between. The CDR3 region is CASSVGGWGGGYGYTF. The CDR3 nucleotides read TGTGCCAGCAGCGTAGGGGGTTGGGGGGGAGGATATGGCTACACCTTC.

This chain joins TRBV7-8 and TRBJ2-7; the match to TRBD1 covers 9 bases. This CDR3 has 15 amino acids. Germline CDR1 is SGHVS and CDR2 is FQNEAQ. V lost 3 bases and J lost 3; bases outside the gene matches: 6. The CDR3, as DNA: TGTGCCAGCAGCTTGCCCGGGACAGGGATCTACGAGCAGTACTTC. This encodes CASSLPGTGIYEQYF.

The V and J genes are TRBV6-5 and TRBJ2-7; possibly TRBD2 for D (5 bases). Per germline, CDR1 MNHEY and CDR2 SVGAGI. This CDR3 is 12 amino acids long. Trimming took 2 bases from V and 6 from J, leaving 8 bases between them. The CDR3 reads CASSYVGGEQYF. CDR3 in DNA: TGTGCCAGCAGTTACGTAGGAGGCGAGCAGTACTTC.

The V call is TRBV6-5, the J call TRBJ1-2, with 7 bases identical to TRBD1. The CDR3 covers 14 residues. Trimming at V came to 4 bases and at J to 7 bases, leaving 9 bases not matched to a gene. The germline V gene has CDR1 MNHEY and CDR2 SVGAGI. The CDR3 DNA sequence: TGTGCCAGCAGTTCTCCTACAGGGGTTCCTGGCTACACCTTC. Protein product: CASSSPTGVPGYTF.

The V call is TRBV11-2, the J call TRBJ2-1, with D possibly TRBD2 on 6 matching bases. Trimming took off 7 bases at V and 1 base at J, with 14 bases between the two ends. The germline gives CDR1 SGHAT, CDR2 FQNNGV. This CDR3 comprises 15 residues. CDR3 amino acids: CASIRRGRSYNEQFF. DNA for the CDR3: TGTGCCAGCATTAGACGGGGGAGATCCTACAATGAGCAGTTCTTC. Combining the CDR3 with reference TRBV11-2 and TRBJ2-1 gives the whole variable domain EAGVAQSPRYKIIEKRQSVAFWCNPISGHATLYWYQQILGQGPKLLIQFQNNGVVDDSQLPKDRFSAERLKGVDSTLKIQPAKLEDSAVYLCASIRRGRSYNEQFFGPGTRLTVL.

This rearrangement joins TRBV5-1 to TRBJ1-4, with TRBD1 identical over 9 bases. V trimming: 3 bases; J trimming: 8 bases; junction bases outside the gene matches: 11. The CDR3 contains 16 residues. CDR1 is SGHRS, CDR2 YFSETQ, per germline. The CDR3 sequence: CASSSQTPTGGEKLFF. CDR3 coding DNA: TGCGCCAGCAGCTCCCAAACTCCGACAGGGGGAGAAAAACTGTTTTTT.

The rearrangement links TRBV6-5 to TRBJ2-1; D is uncertain. This CDR3 contains 13 residues. V was pared by 5 bases and J by 5 bases, with 10 bases between. The V gene's germline CDR1 is MNHEY and CDR2 SVGAGI. The CDR3 region is CASSDTSDNEQFF. In DNA form, the CDR3 reads TGTGCCAGCAGTGACACTTCTGACAATGAGCAGTTCTTC.

The chain has TRBV6-6 and TRBJ1-3, with D hard to call. Trimming removed 5 bases from V and 0 bases from J, with 8 bases in between. CDR3 size: 14 residues. Germline V CDR1 and CDR2: MNHNY, SVGAGI (reference sequence). CDR3 residues: CASSRSFSGNTIYF. DNA for the CDR3: TGTGCCAGCAGTCGGTCCTTCTCTGGAAACACCATATATTTT.

This chain links TRBV4-1 with TRBJ2-7; 10 bases fit TRBD1. The germline gives CDR1 MGHRA, CDR2 YSYEKL. The CDR3 length is 14 residues. V lost 1 base and J lost 5; bases outside the gene matches: 2. The CDR3 is CASSQGTGGNEQYF. The CDR3 bases are TGCGCCAGCAGCCAAGGGACAGGGGGGAACGAGCAGTACTTC.

Sample share makes this clone medium-sized (0.01 to 0.1%). The chain links TRBV2 to TRBJ2-7; TRBD2 might be the D (6 bases). There are 16 residues in the CDR3. The germline V gene encodes CDR1 SNHLY and CDR2 FYNNEI. V lost 7 bases and J 2 bases, leaving 21 bases between the germline ends. The CDR3 sequence: CASTPREGDSPYEQYF. The CDR3 nucleotides are TGTGCCAGCACCCCCCGGGAAGGGGACTCGCCCTACGAGCAGTACTTC.